The present TCR beta chain was sequenced within a study of technical replicates of blood from a handful of donors. Looked up from germline, CDR1 is SQVTM and CDR2 is ANQGSEA. Trimming cost V 3 bases and J 5 bases, with 13 bases left between them. The CDR3 has 13 residues. Measured with immunoSEQ multiplex PCR; TCRdb has only the in-frame clones, and not every one. The sample holds approximately 69,000 clones, 88% seen once. The genes are TRBV29-1 and TRBJ1-1, with D possibly TRBD1 on 6 matching bases. The specimen sequenced was PBMCs. The TCR comes from a human donor in good health. Some clones in this sample may be carry-over from other donors' samples. The CDR3 sequence is CSVDGGYGTEAFF. In DNA form, the CDR3 reads TGCAGCGTTGATGGGGGCTATGGGACTGAAGCTTTCTTT.